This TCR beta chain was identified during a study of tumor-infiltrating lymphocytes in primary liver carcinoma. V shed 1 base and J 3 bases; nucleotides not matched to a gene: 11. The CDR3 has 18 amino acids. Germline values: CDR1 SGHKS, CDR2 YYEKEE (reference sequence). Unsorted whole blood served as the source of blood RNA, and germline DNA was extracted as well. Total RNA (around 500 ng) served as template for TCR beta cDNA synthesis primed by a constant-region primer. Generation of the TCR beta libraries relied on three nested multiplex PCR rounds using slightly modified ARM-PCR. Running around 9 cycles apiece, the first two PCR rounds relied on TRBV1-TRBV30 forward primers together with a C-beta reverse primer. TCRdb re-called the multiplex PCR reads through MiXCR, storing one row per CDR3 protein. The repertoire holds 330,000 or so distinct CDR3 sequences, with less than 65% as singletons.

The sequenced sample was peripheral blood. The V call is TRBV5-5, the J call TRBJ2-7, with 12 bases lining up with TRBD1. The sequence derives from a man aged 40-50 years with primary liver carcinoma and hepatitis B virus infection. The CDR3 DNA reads TGTGCCAGCAGCTTGCTGGGACAGGGGGCCGTATTGCACTACGAGCAGTACTTC. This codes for CASSLLGQGAVLHYEQYF.